These 9 T cell receptor beta chains were sequenced from one sample in a study of blood T cell repertoires in COVID-19. Only in-frame clones appear in the TCRdb table, and some are missing; sequencing was by immunoSEQ multiplex PCR. Here the sample spans approximately 160,000 clones, 70% to 90% being singletons. The sequenced sample was peripheral blood. The source is a man aged 50 or older with active or convalescent COVID-19.

The table lists this clone with a count of one. This rearrangement joins TRBV5-1 to TRBJ2-7; D might be TRBD2 (6 bases). V was trimmed by 0 bases and J by 0 bases, leaving 10 bases between them. Germline V CDR1 and CDR2: SGHRS, YFSETQ. This CDR3 is 15 amino acids long. CDR3 coding DNA: TGCGCCAGCAGCTTGGGGACGGGGGTCTCCTACGAGCAGTACTTC. It encodes CASSLGTGVSYEQYF. Based on the CDR3 plus reference TRBV5-1 and TRBJ2-7, the full variable domain is KAGVTQTPRYLIKTRGQQVTLSCSPISGHRSVSWYQQTPGQGLQFLFEYFSETQRNKGNFPGRFSGRQFSNSRSEMNVSTLELGDSALYLCASSLGTGVSYEQYFGPGTRLTVT.

The CDR3 spells CASRLTEQETQYF. The CDR3 DNA is TGTGCCAGTCGCCTTACAGAACAAGAGACCCAGTACTTC. This chain connects TRBV19 to TRBJ2-5; D gene ambiguous. Germline CDR1 is LNHDA and CDR2 is SQIVND (reference sequence). The CDR3 totals 13 residues. Trimming took 8 bases from V and 2 from J, leaving 12 bases between them.

The CDR3 loop is CASNDPGQGRSRTEAFF. The CDR3 DNA sequence: TGTGCCAGTAATGATCCCGGGCAGGGTCGTAGCCGCACTGAAGCTTTCTTT. V gene TRBV19 combines with J gene TRBJ1-1; perhaps TRBD1 as D (5 bases). In germline, CDR1 is LNHDA, CDR2 SQIVND (reference sequence). The CDR3 length is 17 residues. V was clipped by 7 bases and J by 4 bases, with 25 bases between them.

The chain joins TRBV14 to TRBJ2-2, with TRBD1 identical over 8 bases. After removal of 4 bases from V and 4 bases from J, the junction contained 14 bases not matched to a gene. The CDR3 loop spans 18 amino acids. CDR1 and CDR2 from the germline V gene are SGHDN and FVKESK. CDR3 region: CASSPEDREAIFTGELFF. The CDR3 bases are TGTGCCAGCAGCCCAGAGGACAGGGAGGCAATATTCACCGGGGAGCTGTTTTTT.

This chain joins TRBV9 and TRBJ1-1; TRBD1 matches at 7 bases. CDR3 length: 16 amino acids. Germline values: CDR1 SGDLS, CDR2 YYNGEE. V lost 0 bases and J lost 1; bases outside the gene matches: 6. The CDR3 loop is CASSVGDSRWNTEAFF. DNA for the CDR3: TGTGCCAGCAGCGTAGGGGACAGTCGGTGGAACACTGAAGCTTTCTTT.

This clone has only one observation. The V gene is TRBV2, the J gene TRBJ2-2; maybe TRBD1 (5 bases). The CDR3 has 13 residues. From germline, CDR1 is SNHLY and CDR2 FYNNEI. V shed 9 bases and J shed 6 bases, with 14 bases lying between them. CDR3 nucleotide sequence: TGTGCCAGTCGCCAAGGGGCTTCCGGGGAGCTGTTTTTT. Its translation is CASRQGASGELFF.

V gene TRBV29-1 combines with J gene TRBJ2-2, with 8 positions matching TRBD1. Germline CDR1 reads SQVTM; CDR2 reads ANQGSEA. J gave up 1 base and V 5 bases, and 6 bases lay outside the gene matches. This CDR3 has 15 residues. The CDR3 DNA reads TGCAGCGTTAGGGCCGGGACAGGGAACACCGGGGAGCTGTTTTTT. This gives the protein CSVRAGTGNTGELFF.

The gene calls are TRBV5-4 and TRBJ1-1; D is unresolved. V was shortened by 0 bases and J by 7 bases, with 13 bases between the two germline ends. Germline V gene lookup returns CDR1 SGHNT and CDR2 YYREEE (reference sequence). This CDR3 is built from 14 residues. CDR3 bases: TGTGCCAGCAGCTTGGAACAGTCGTTTGGTGAAGCTTTCTTT. This translates into CASSLEQSFGEAFF. The whole variable domain, remainder taken from reference TRBV5-4 and TRBJ1-1, is ETGVTQSPTHLIKTRGQQVTLRCSSQSGHNTVSWYQQALGQGPQFIFQYYREEENGRGNFPPRFSGLQFPNYSSELNVNALELDDSALYLCASSLEQSFGEAFFGQGTRLTVV.

The chain employs TRBV5-8 and TRBJ1-1; D not resolved. The CDR3 contains 11 residues. With 4 bases removed from V and 4 bases from J, the gap between germline ends came to 5 bases. Per the germline V gene, CDR1 is SGHTS and CDR2 is YDEGEE. The CDR3 reads CASSPFTEAFF. Written as DNA, the CDR3 is TGTGCCAGCAGCCCGTTCACTGAAGCTTTCTTT.